The rows below give T cell receptor beta chains drawn from one sample of a study of siplizumab effects on memory and regulatory T cells. Here immunoSEQ multiplex PCR was the method, and the copy in TCRdb shows in-frame clones only, minus some. The table includes fewer than 85,000 clones, roughly 87% detected once. Input material: Tregs sorted from blood. Receptors originate from a human donor in good health. Both conserved end residues are part of each CDR3. D genes are given only for firm matches. Size is stated for part of the rows, as once, few or many counts, or as a class when the clone is expanded.

clone_size,v_call,d_call,j_call,cdr3_nt,cdr3_aa
.,TRBV5-4,TRBD1,TRBJ1-2,TGTGCCAGCAGCTTGGGGACAGGGCTAGTCTATGGCTACACCTTC,CASSLGTGLVYGYTF
.,TRBV28,.,TRBJ2-5,TGTGCCAGCACTAGGTGGGGGGCCGAGACCCAGTACTTC,CASTRWGAETQYF
.,TRBV19,TRBD1,TRBJ1-1,TGTGCCAGTAGTGAGACAGGGGGCACTGAAGCTTTCTTT,CASSETGGTEAFF
few,TRBV10-2,.,TRBJ2-7,TGCGCCAGCTCAGCCCTTTACGAGCAGTACTTC,CASSALYEQYF
.,TRBV7-9,.,TRBJ2-1,TGTGCCAGCAGCTCAGGTCCTAAGCAGTTCTTC,CASSSGPKQFF
.,TRBV6-5,TRBD1,TRBJ1-2,TGTGCCAGCACCCTCAGGACAGGGTACTATGGCTACACCTTC,CASTLRTGYYGYTF
.,TRBV6-5,TRBD1,TRBJ1-1,TGTGCCAGCAGTTACTCTAGACAGGGTCACACTGAAGCTTTCTTT,CASSYSRQGHTEAFF
.,TRBV27,TRBD2,TRBJ2-7,TGTGCCAGCAGTCCCCGATCGGGGGGGCTGGGGGAGCAGTACTTC,CASSPRSGGLGEQYF
.,TRBV2,.,TRBJ1-2,TGTGCCAGCAGTGGGGACGGAAACTATGGCTACACCTTC,CASSGDGNYGYTF
.,TRBV6-6,TRBD2,TRBJ2-7,TGTGCCAGCAGTTCATGGCGGGGGGCGAGCTCCTACGAGCAGTACTTC,CASSSWRGASSYEQYF
.,TRBV10-3,.,TRBJ2-2,TGTGCCATCAGTGAGTTGGGTGGCGGCACCGGGGAGCTGTTTTTT,CAISELGGGTGELFF
.,TRBV4-3,.,TRBJ1-2,TGCGCCAGCAGCCAAGGTCTAGCGGCCTACACCTTC,CASSQGLAAYTF